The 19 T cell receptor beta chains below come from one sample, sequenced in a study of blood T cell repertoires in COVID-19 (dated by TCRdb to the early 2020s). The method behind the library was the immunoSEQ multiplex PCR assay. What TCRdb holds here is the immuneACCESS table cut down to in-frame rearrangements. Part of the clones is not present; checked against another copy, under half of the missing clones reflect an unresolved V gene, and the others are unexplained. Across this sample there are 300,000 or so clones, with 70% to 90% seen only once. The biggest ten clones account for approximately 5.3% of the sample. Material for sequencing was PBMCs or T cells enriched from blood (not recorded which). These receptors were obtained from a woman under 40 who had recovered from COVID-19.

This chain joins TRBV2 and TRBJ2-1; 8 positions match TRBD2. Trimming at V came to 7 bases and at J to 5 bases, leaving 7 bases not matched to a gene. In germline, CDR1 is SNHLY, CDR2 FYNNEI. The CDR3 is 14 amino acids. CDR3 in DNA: TGTGCCAGCATTGTGGCGGGGGGCCACAATGAGCAGTTCTTC. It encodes CASIVAGGHNEQFF.

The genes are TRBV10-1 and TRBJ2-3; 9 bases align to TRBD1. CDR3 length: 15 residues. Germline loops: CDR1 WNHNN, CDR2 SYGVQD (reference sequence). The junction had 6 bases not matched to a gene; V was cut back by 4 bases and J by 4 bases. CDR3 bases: TGCGCCAGCAGTGGGCCGGGACAGGGAGCAGATACGCAGTATTTT. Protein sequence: CASSGPGQGADTQYF.

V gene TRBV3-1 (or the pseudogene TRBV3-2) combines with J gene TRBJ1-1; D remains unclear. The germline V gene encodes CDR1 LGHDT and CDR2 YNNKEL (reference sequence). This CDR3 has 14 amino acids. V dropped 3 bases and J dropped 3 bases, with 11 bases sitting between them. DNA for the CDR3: TGTGCCAGCAGCCAGGCGGGGAGGGACACTGAAGCTTTCTTT. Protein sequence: CASSQAGRDTEAFF.

The CDR3: CASNQEGYGYTF. CDR3 sequence (DNA): TGTGCCAGCAATCAGGAGGGTTATGGCTACACCTTC. The J gene is TRBJ1-2, the V gene TRBV6-5; D gene unclear. Trimming stripped 7 bases from V and 5 bases from J, with 11 bases between. Germline V gene lookup returns CDR1 MNHEY and CDR2 SVGAGI. The CDR3 loop spans 12 amino acids.

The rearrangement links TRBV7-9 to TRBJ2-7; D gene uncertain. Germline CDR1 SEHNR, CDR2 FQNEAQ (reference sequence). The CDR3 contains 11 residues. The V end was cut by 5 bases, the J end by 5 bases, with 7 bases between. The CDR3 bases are TGTGCCAGCAGCCTATTAAACGAGCAGTACTTC. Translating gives CASSLLNEQYF.

CDR3 sequence reads: CAWSQGANPQNGYTF. The CDR3 bases are TGTGCCTGGAGTCAAGGGGCTAACCCCCAGAATGGCTACACCTTC. The gene calls are TRBV30 and TRBJ1-2; TRBD1 might be the D (5 bases). This CDR3 is built from 15 residues. CDR1 and CDR2 from the germline V gene are GTSNPN and SVGIG (reference sequence). The ends were cut back, 2 bases at V and 6 bases at J, with 19 bases in the middle.

Here the CDR3 DNA reads TGTGCCAGCAGCTTGCGGGGAACAACTGGGGATGGCTACACCTTC. Its protein is CASSLRGTTGDGYTF. This chain joins TRBV7-2 and TRBJ1-2, with D unclear. Germline-derived CDR1 and CDR2 are SGHTA and FQGNSA. The germline V and J ends were trimmed by 3 bases and 6 bases, with 17 bases remaining between them. This CDR3 contains 15 residues.

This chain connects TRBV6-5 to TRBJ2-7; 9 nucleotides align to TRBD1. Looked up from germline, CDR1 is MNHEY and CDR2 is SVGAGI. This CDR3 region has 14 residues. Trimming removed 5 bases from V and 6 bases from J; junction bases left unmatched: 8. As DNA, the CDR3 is TGTGCCAGCAGTCCCGGGACAGGGAGGCCCGAGCAGTACTTC. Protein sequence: CASSPGTGRPEQYF.

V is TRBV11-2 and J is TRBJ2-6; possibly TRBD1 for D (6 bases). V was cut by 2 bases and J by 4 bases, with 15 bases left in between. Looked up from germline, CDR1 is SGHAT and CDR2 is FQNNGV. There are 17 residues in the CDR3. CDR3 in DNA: TGTGCCAGCAGCTTACCCGGACAGTCACGGGGGGCCAACGTCCTGACTTTC. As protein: CASSLPGQSRGANVLTF. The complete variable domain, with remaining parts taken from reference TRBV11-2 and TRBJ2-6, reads EAGVAQSPRYKIIEKRQSVAFWCNPISGHATLYWYQQILGQGPKLLIQFQNNGVVDDSQLPKDRFSAERLKGVDSTLKIQPAKLEDSAVYLCASSLPGQSRGANVLTFGAGSRLTVL.

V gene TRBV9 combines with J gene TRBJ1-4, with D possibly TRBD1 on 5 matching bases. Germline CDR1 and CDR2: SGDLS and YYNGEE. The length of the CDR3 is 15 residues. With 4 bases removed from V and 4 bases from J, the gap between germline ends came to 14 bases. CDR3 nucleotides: TGTGCCAGCAGCTCCCACCTAGGGGTTAATGAAAAACTGTTTTTT. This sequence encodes CASSSHLGVNEKLFF.

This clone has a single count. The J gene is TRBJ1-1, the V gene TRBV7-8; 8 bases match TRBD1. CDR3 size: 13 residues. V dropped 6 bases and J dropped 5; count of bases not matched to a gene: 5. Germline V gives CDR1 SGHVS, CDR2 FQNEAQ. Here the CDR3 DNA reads TGTGCCAGCAGGAGGACAGGGCCTACTGAAGCTTTCTTT. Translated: CASRRTGPTEAFF.

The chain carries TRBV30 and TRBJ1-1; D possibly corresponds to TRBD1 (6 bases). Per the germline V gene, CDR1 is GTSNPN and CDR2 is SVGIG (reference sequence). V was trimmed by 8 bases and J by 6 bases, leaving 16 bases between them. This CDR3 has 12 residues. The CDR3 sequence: CAGSQGTPEAFF. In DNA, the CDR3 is TGTGCCGGTAGTCAGGGGACCCCTGAAGCTTTCTTT.

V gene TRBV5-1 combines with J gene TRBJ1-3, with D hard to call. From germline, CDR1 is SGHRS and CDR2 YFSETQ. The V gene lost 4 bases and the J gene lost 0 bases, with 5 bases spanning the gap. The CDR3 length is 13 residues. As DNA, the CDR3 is TGCGCCAGCAGCCAAAACTCTGGAAACACCATATATTTT. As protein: CASSQNSGNTIYF. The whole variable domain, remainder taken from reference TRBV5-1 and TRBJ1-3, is KAGVTQTPRYLIKTRGQQVTLSCSPISGHRSVSWYQQTPGQGLQFLFEYFSETQRNKGNFPGRFSGRQFSNSRSEMNVSTLELGDSALYLCASSQNSGNTIYFGEGSWLTVV.

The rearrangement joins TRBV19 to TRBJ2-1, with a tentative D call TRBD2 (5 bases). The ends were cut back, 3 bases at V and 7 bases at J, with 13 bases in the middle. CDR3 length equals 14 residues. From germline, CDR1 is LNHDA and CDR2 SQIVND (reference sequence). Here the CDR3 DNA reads TGTGCCAGTAGTATCGGCCGGGAACGGAATGAGCAGTTCTTC. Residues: CASSIGRERNEQFF.

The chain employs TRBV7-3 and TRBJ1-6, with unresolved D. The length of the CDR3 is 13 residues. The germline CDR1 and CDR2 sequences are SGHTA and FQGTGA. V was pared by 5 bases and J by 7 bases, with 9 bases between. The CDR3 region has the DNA TGTGCCAGCAGCGCCCAGAAGAATTCACCCCTCCACTTT. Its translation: CASSAQKNSPLHF.

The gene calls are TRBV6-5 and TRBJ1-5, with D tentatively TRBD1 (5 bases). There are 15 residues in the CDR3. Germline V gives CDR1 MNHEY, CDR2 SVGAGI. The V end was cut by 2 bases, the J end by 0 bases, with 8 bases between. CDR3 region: CASSYGTGSNQPQHF. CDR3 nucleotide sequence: TGTGCCAGCAGTTACGGTACAGGTAGCAATCAGCCCCAGCATTTT.

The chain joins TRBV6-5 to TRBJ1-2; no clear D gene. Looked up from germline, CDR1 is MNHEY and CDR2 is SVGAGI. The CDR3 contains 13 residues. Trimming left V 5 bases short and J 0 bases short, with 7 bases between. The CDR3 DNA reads TGTGCCAGCAGTCTCACACCTAACTATGGCTACACCTTC. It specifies CASSLTPNYGYTF.

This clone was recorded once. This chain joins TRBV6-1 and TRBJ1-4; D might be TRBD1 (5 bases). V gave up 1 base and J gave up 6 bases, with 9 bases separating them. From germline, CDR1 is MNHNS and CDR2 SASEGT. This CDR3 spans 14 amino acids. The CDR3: CASSEVGRDEKLFF. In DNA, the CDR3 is TGTGCCAGCAGTGAAGTGGGCAGGGATGAAAAACTGTTTTTT.

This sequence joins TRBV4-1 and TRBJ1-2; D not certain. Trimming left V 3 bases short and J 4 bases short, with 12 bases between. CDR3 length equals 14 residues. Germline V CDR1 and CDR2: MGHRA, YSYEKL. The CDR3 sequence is CASSQNPVLYGYTF. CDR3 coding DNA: TGCGCCAGCAGCCAGAATCCGGTCCTCTATGGCTACACCTTC.